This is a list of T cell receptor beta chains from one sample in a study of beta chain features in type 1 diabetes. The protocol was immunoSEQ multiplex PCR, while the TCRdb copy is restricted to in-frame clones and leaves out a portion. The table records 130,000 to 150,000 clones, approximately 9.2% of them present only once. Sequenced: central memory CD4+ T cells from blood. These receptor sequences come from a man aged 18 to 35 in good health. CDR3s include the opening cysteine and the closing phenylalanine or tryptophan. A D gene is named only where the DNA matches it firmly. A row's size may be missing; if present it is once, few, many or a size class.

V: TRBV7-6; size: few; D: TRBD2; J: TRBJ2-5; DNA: TGTGCCAGCACCCTCTTACCGGCTAGCGGGGGGGCACAAGAGACCCAGTACTTC; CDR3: CASTLLPASGGAQETQYF
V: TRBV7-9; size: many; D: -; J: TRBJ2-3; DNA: TGTGCCAGCACCGAGGGTACAGATACGCAGTATTTT; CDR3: CASTEGTDTQYF
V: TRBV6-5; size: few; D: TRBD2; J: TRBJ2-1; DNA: TGTGCCAGCAGTTCAACTAGCGGGGGATTGGCGAATGAGCAGTTCTTC; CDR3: CASSSTSGGLANEQFF
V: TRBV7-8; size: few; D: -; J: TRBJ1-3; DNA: TGTGCCAGCAGTTCCCAGGGTGCTGGAAACACCATATATTTT; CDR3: CASSSQGAGNTIYF
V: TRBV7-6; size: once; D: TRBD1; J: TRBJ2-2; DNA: TGTGCCAGCAGCCAGGGACAGTGGACCGGGGAGCTGTTTTTT; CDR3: CASSQGQWTGELFF
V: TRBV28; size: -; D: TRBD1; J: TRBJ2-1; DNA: TGTGCCAGCAGACGTGGGACAGAGGGGCGGAATGAGCAGTTCTTC; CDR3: CASRRGTEGRNEQFF
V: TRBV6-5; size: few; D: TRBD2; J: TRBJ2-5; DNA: TGTGCCAGCAGTTACCAAGCGGGGGGGCCGGAGACCCAGTACTTC; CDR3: CASSYQAGGPETQYF
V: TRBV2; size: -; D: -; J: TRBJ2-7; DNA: TGTGCCAGCACAACGGGTGGCGAGCAGTACTTC; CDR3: CASTTGGEQYF
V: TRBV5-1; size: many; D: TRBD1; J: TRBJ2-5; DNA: TGCGCCAGCAGCTCTGGGACAGTCCAAGAGACCCAGTACTTC; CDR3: CASSSGTVQETQYF
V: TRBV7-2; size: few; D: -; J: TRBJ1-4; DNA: TGTGCCAGCAGCTTACACGGGAGCTCTAATGAAAAACTGTTTTTT; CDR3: CASSLHGSSNEKLFF
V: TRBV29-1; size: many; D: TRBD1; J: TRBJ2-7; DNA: TGCAGCGTTGGAGGACAGGGGGCAAAAGAGCAGTACTTC; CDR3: CSVGGQGAKEQYF
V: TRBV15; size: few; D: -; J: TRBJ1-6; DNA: TGTGCCACCAGCAGAGGATCAGGAAGCTCCTATAATTCACCCCTCCACTTT; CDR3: CATSRGSGSSYNSPLHF
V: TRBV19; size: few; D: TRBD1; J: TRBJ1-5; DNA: TGTGCCAGTAGTATAAGGACAGGCAGCAATCAGCCCCAGCATTTT; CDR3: CASSIRTGSNQPQHF
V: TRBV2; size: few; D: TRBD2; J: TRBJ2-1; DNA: TGTGCCAGCAGTGTGACTAGCGGGTTCTTC; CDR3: CASSVTSGFF
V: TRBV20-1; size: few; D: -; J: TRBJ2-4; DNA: TGCAGTGCACGGGCGGGAAACATTCAGTACTTC; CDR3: CSARAGNIQYF
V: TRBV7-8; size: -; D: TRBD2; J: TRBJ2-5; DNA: TGTGCCAGCACGGATCGGGGGGGGTACCAAGAGACCCAGTACTTC; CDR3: CASTDRGGYQETQYF
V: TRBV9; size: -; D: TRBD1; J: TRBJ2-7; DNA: TGTGCCAGCAGCGGGGCAGGGGGCTACGAGCAGTACTTC; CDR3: CASSGAGGYEQYF
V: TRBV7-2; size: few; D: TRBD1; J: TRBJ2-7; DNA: TGTGCCAGCAGCCCCGGGACAGGAATTACTTACGAGCAGTACTTC; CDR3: CASSPGTGITYEQYF
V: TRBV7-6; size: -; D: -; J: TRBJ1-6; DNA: TGTGCCAGCAGCTTAGATGGCAGGGATTCACCCCTCCACTTT; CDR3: CASSLDGRDSPLHF
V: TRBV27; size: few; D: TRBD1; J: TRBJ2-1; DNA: TGTGCCAGCAGCCGACAGGGGTACTACAATGAGCAGTTCTTC; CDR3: CASSRQGYYNEQFF
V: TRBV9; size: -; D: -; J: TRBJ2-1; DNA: TGTGCCAGCAGCGTCCGCCGGGAGAGCGTGAGGGGGCTACAATACAATGAGCAGTTCTTC; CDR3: CASSVRRESVRGLQYNEQFF
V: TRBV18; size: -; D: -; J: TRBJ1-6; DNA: TGTGCCAGCTCACCATCGTCGTGGGACACGGTTTCACCCCTCCACTTT; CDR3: CASSPSSWDTVSPLHF
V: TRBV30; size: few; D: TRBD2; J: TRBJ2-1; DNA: TGTGCCTGGAGTGTCGGTAGGGCTAGCGGGGGGGCCCATGAGCAGTTCTTC; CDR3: CAWSVGRASGGAHEQFF
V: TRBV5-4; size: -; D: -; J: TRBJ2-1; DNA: TGTGCCAGCAGCTTGGGGCGGTCTACCTACAATGAGCAGTTCTTC; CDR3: CASSLGRSTYNEQFF
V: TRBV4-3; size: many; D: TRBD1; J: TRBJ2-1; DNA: TGCGCCAGCAGCCAAGTCGGACAGGACAATGAGCAGTTCTTC; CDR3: CASSQVGQDNEQFF
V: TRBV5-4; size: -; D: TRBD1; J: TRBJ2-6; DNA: TGTGCCAGCAGCCCCCGACAGGGTGGATGGTCTGGGGCCAACGTCCTGACTTTC; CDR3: CASSPRQGGWSGANVLTF
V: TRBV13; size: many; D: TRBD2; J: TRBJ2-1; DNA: TGTGCCAGCACCTCTTACGGGGACAGGACTAGCGGGGGGTACAATGAGCAGTTCTTC; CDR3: CASTSYGDRTSGGYNEQFF
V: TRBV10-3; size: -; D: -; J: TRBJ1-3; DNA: TGTGCCAGCATGTTTGTTGGCAGCTCTGGAAACACCATATATTTT; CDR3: CASMFVGSSGNTIYF
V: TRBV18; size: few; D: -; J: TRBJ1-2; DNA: TGTGCCAGCTCACCAGCGGGCGAGGGCTACACCTTC; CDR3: CASSPAGEGYTF
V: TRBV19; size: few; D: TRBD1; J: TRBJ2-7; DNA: TGTGCCAGTAGTGCTAAACCGGGACAGGGTACTCTCTACGAGCAGTACTTC; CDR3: CASSAKPGQGTLYEQYF
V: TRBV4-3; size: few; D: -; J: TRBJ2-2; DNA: TGCGCCAGCAGCCAAGAGAACCTAAACACCGGGGAGCTGTTTTTT; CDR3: CASSQENLNTGELFF
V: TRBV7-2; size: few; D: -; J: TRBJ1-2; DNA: TGTGCCAGCAGCTTAGGGGGGGGCAGGGGAGACTATGGCTACACCTTC; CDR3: CASSLGGGRGDYGYTF
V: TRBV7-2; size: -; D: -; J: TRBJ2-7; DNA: TGTGCCAGCAGCTTAAGACAGGAGGCCTACGAGCAGTACTTC; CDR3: CASSLRQEAYEQYF
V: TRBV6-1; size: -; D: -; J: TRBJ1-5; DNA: TGTGCCAGCAGTGGTGGGCAGTCGAATCAGCCCCAGCATTTT; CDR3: CASSGGQSNQPQHF
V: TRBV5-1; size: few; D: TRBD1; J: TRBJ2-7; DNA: TGCGCCAGCAGCCCGGGACAGGGGGCCCTCGAGCAGTACTTC; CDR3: CASSPGQGALEQYF
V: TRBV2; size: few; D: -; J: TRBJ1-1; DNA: TGTGCCAGCAAACTGGGGGGGCACACTGAAGCTTTCTTT; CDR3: CASKLGGHTEAFF
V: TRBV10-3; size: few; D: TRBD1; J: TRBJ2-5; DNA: TGTGCCATCAGTGTAGGGGACAGCGTCCAAGAGACCCAGTACTTC; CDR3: CAISVGDSVQETQYF
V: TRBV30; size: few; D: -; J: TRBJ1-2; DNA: TGTGCCTGGAGTACCGGGGGGGACTATGGCTACACCTTC; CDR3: CAWSTGGDYGYTF
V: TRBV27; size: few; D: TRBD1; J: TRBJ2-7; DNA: TGTGCCAGCCGGACAGGCGACACCTTCCAGCAGTACTTC; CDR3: CASRTGDTFQQYF
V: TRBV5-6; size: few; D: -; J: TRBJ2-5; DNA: TGTGCCAGCAGCTCCGGAGTGGTGGAGACCCAGTACTTC; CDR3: CASSSGVVETQYF